Below, 17 T cell receptor beta chains from the same sample are listed, as sequenced in a study of CD8 T cells in ankylosing spondylitis. TCRdb itself ran the 5' RACE reads through MiXCR, one entry per CDR3 protein. This sample has 150,000 to 200,000 distinct CDR3 sequences, with 15% to 20% found just once. Input material: blood, either unsorted or a sorted T cell fraction (not recorded which). The receptors shown here come from a male donor under 30 with ankylosing spondylitis or in good health (not recorded which).

Ten or more counts support this clonotype. The gene calls are TRBV6-5 and TRBJ2-6; 8 positions match TRBD1. This CDR3 contains 17 residues. The germline V gene encodes CDR1 MNHEY and CDR2 SVGAGI. J lost 1 base, V lost 6 bases, and 8 bases had no gene match. The CDR3 DNA is TGTGCCAGCAGGTCGACAGGGGTGGTTTCTGGGGCCAACGTCCTGACTTTC. Residues: CASRSTGVVSGANVLTF.

The sample holds many counts of this clonotype. The chain couples TRBV20-1 to TRBJ2-1; D uncertain. V was trimmed by 6 bases and J by 2 bases, leaving 11 bases between them. The CDR3 sequence is 13 residues long. Germline CDR1 reads DFQATT; CDR2 reads SNEGSKA (reference sequence). CDR3 sequence: CSAAAGPYNEQFF. The CDR3 DNA is TGCAGTGCCGCGGCTGGACCCTACAATGAGCAGTTCTTC.

This clonotype is termed medium-sized. The chain links TRBV7-9 to TRBJ2-1; no definite D call. Trimming stripped 5 bases from V and 0 bases from J, with 14 bases between. Germline V lookup: CDR1 SEHNR, CDR2 FQNEAQ (reference sequence). The CDR3 extends over 16 amino acids. CDR3 DNA sequence: TGTGCCAGCAGCCCTCCGAGGAGTAGCTCCTACAATGAGCAGTTCTTC. Protein sequence: CASSPPRSSSYNEQFF.

The rearrangement links TRBV24-1 to TRBJ2-1, with D possibly being TRBD2 (6 bases). The V end lost 0 bases, the J end lost 12 bases, and 8 bases lay between the germline ends. This CDR3 is 12 amino acids long. The germline gives CDR1 KGHDR, CDR2 SFDVKD. CDR3 DNA sequence: TGTGCCACCAGTGATTTGGTGGGGGGGCAGTTCTTC. This encodes CATSDLVGGQFF.

This clonotype came up many times. This sequence joins TRBV30 and TRBJ2-1; 8 positions match TRBD2. The germline CDR1 and CDR2 sequences are GTSNPN and SVGIG (reference sequence). With 3 bases clipped from V and 4 bases from J, the junction kept 8 bases outside the gene matches. This CDR3 comprises 15 residues. CDR3: CAWRTSGNSYNEQFF. The CDR3 DNA follows: TGTGCCTGGAGAACTAGCGGCAATTCGTACAATGAGCAGTTCTTC.

This clonotype came up many times. J is TRBJ2-6 and V is TRBV21-1. TRBV21-1 is a documented pseudogene. The CDR3 consists of 19 residues. CDR3 amino acids: CATPISEAPEDSGANVLTF. CDR3 coding DNA: TGTGCCACCCCGATATCCGAGGCCCCAGAAGACTCTGGGGCCAACGTCCTGACTTTC.

This clonotype was detected only a few times. V usage is TRBV12-5 and J usage is TRBJ2-5; D gene ambiguous. V was shortened by 2 bases and J by 5 bases, with 9 bases between the two germline ends. Germline V gene lookup returns CDR1 LGHNT and CDR2 FRNRAP. The length of the CDR3 is 13 residues. CDR3 in amino acids: CASGLSNRETQYF. CDR3 sequence (DNA): TGTGCTAGTGGTTTGTCGAATAGGGAGACCCAGTACTTC.

At least ten counts were recorded for this clonotype. The J gene is TRBJ2-2, the V gene TRBV10-2; 9 bases line up with TRBD1. The germline V gene has CDR1 WSHSY and CDR2 SAAADI. This CDR3 has 14 amino acids. Trimming at V came to 7 bases and at J to 6 bases, leaving 6 bases not matched to a gene. CDR3 sequence reads: CASIGQGPPGELFF. CDR3 coding DNA: TGCGCCAGCATCGGACAGGGGCCCCCCGGGGAGCTGTTTTTT.

The chain uses TRBV11-2 and TRBJ2-7; 7 bases line up with TRBD2. Germline V gene lookup returns CDR1 SGHAT and CDR2 FQNNGV. CDR3 size: 15 residues. V lost 2 bases, J lost 3 bases, and 7 bases stayed unmatched. For the CDR3, the DNA is TGTGCCAGCAGCTTACCTCGGGACTACGACTACGAGCAGTACTTC. It yields the protein CASSLPRDYDYEQYF.

The sample holds many counts of this clonotype. The chain recombines TRBV6-5 with TRBJ1-2; D is uncertain. The germline V gene has CDR1 MNHEY and CDR2 SVGAGI. V dropped 8 bases and J dropped 6 bases, with 25 bases sitting between them. The CDR3 spans 16 residues. In nucleotides, the CDR3 is TGTGCCAGCGGTACGGGAACGGCTACCGGCCTTAATGGCTACACCTTC. This translates into CASGTGTATGLNGYTF.

This clonotype has at least ten counts. The chain employs TRBV7-9 and TRBJ2-2, with D possibly TRBD2 on 6 matching bases. The V end lost 5 bases, the J end lost 1 base, and 29 bases lay between the germline ends. CDR3 length: 21 amino acids. The V gene's germline CDR1 is SEHNR and CDR2 FQNEAQ (reference sequence). The CDR3 nucleotides are TGTGCCAGCAGCCCCCCAGCCTTGATCCTCGCCGGAGGGAAGAACACCGGGGAGCTGTTTTTT. It codes for CASSPPALILAGGKNTGELFF.

This clonotype was picked up many times. CDR3 region: CSARDVRRLAGGPYNEQFF. CDR3 coding DNA: TGCAGTGCTAGAGATGTTCGGAGACTAGCGGGAGGGCCGTACAATGAGCAGTTCTTC. The gene calls are TRBV20-1 and TRBJ2-1; 14 positions agree with TRBD2. This CDR3 comprises 19 residues. V was clipped by 0 bases and J by 4 bases; unmatched bases: 11. CDR1 and CDR2 from the germline V gene are DFQATT and SNEGSKA (reference sequence).

This clonotype was detected many times. The CDR3 sequence is CSARDLKDAGRDGYTF. CDR3 sequence (DNA): TGCAGTGCTAGAGACTTAAAAGATGCGGGACGAGATGGCTACACCTTC. The chain has TRBV20-1 and TRBJ1-2; possibly TRBD1 for D (5 bases). The CDR3 sequence is 16 residues long. V gave up 0 bases and J gave up 6 bases, with 20 bases separating them. Germline-derived CDR1 and CDR2 are DFQATT and SNEGSKA (reference sequence).

The chain uses TRBV6-2 or TRBV6-3 and TRBJ2-7; tentatively, D is TRBD1 (6 bases). The CDR3 is 15 amino acids. Germline V CDR1 and CDR2: MNHEY, SVGEGT. The V and J ends lost 5 bases and 4 bases respectively, with 18 bases between them. CDR3 in amino acids: CASSNLGLQGYEQYF. As DNA, the CDR3 is TGTGCCAGCAGTAACCTCGGCCTTCAGGGGTACGAGCAGTACTTC.

This clonotype occurred many times. The chain carries TRBV6-5 and TRBJ2-7; 10 bases are a match to TRBD1. Germline trimming cut 5 bases from V and 4 bases from J; bases unmatched to any gene: 8. The CDR3 spans 15 residues. CDR1 MNHEY and CDR2 SVGAGI come from the germline V gene. The CDR3 region is CASSTTGQGTYEQYF. CDR3 coding DNA: TGTGCCAGCAGTACGACGGGACAGGGGACTTACGAGCAGTACTTC.

This clonotype appeared many times. The gene calls are TRBV12-3 or TRBV12-4 and TRBJ2-4; D may be TRBD2 (6 bases). With 8 bases removed from V and 1 base from J, the gap between germline ends came to 12 bases. CDR3 size: 14 residues. CDR3 region: CASETSMAKNIQYF. The CDR3 DNA reads as TGTGCCAGCGAGACTAGTATGGCCAAAAACATTCAGTACTTC.

This sequence joins TRBV28 and TRBJ2-2, with D tentatively TRBD2 (6 bases). The CDR3 has 15 amino acids. With 6 bases removed from V and 0 bases from J, the gap between germline ends came to 11 bases. The germline CDR1 and CDR2 sequences are MDHEN and SYDVKM. The CDR3 nucleotides are TGTGCCAGCAGAGAGGGGACTCCGAACACCGGGGAGCTGTTTTTT. It is translated as CASREGTPNTGELFF.